The 26 T cell receptor beta chains below come from one sample, sequenced in a study of cytomegalovirus exposure and HLA in healthy donors (dated by TCRdb to between 2016 and 2019). Receptor amplification or capture employed the immunoSEQ multiplex PCR assay. A mixture of 60 forward primers for TCR Vbeta segments and 13 reverse primers for TCR Jbeta segments was used in the multiplex PCR. TCRdb carries this immuneACCESS record with in-frame sequences only. Its versions omit some clonotypes, under half of them owing to an unresolved V gene in the studies checked, with the rest unexplained. For this sample there are 150,000 to 200,000 clones; 80% to 90% appear just once. 7.5% to 10% of the sample belongs to the ten largest clones. Sample: PBMCs. All receptors derive from a man in his late teens or twenties in good health and CMV-seropositive.

The chain is built from TRBV19 and TRBJ2-7, with unresolved D. Germline V gene sequence: CDR1 LNHDA, CDR2 SQIVND (reference sequence). V shed 3 bases and J shed 2 bases, with 8 bases lying between them. The length of the CDR3 is 13 residues. The CDR3 here is CASSIRHPYEQYF. The CDR3 bases are TGTGCCAGTAGTATCCGACACCCCTACGAGCAGTACTTC.

This clone came up a few times. CDR3 sequence (DNA): TGTGCCAGCAGTTTCAGGGGGCGCCGTCGGACTGAAGCTTTCTTT. Translated, it gives CASSFRGRRRTEAFF. J is TRBJ1-1 and V is TRBV28, with 8 nucleotides matching TRBD1. Trimming removed 3 bases from V and 5 bases from J; junction bases left unmatched: 8. Germline CDR1 and CDR2: MDHEN and SYDVKM. The CDR3 totals 15 residues.

The chain couples TRBV27 to TRBJ1-1; 8 nucleotides line up with TRBD1. Germline CDR1 MNHEY, CDR2 SMNVEV (reference sequence). The ends lost 7 bases at V and 5 bases at J; junction bases unmatched: 3. The CDR3 has 12 residues. The CDR3 here is CASTTGGTEAFF. The CDR3 coding sequence is TGTGCCAGCACCACAGGGGGTACTGAAGCTTTCTTT.

This clone was seen a single time. This chain uses TRBV2 with TRBJ2-7; D possibly corresponds to TRBD2 (5 bases). The germline CDR1 and CDR2 sequences are SNHLY and FYNNEI. CDR3 length equals 10 residues. The ends were cut back, 6 bases at V and 10 bases at J, with 10 bases in the middle. The CDR3 region is CASRQDLQYF. CDR3 DNA: TGTGCCAGCAGGCAGGACTTACAGTACTTC.

This clone has only one observation. The chain uses TRBV6-5 and TRBJ2-1, with 7 bases aligning to TRBD1. Germline trimming cut 2 bases from V and 6 bases from J; bases unmatched to any gene: 4. This CDR3 spans 14 amino acids. Germline assignment: CDR1 MNHEY and CDR2 SVGAGI. This chain's CDR3 is CASSYGQESNEQFF. CDR3 DNA sequence: TGTGCCAGCAGTTACGGACAGGAAAGCAATGAGCAGTTCTTC.

This clone occurred once. This chain connects TRBV9 to TRBJ2-3; no reliable D call. Trimming took 0 bases from V and 4 from J, leaving 9 bases between them. The CDR3 consists of 14 residues. The germline V gene has CDR1 SGDLS and CDR2 YYNGEE. DNA for the CDR3: TGTGCCAGCAGCGTAGCCGGTAGTTCAGATACGCAGTATTTT. Translated, it gives CASSVAGSSDTQYF.

The chain links TRBV5-1 to TRBJ2-1; 9 bases are shared with TRBD2. Germline CDR1 reads SGHRS; CDR2 reads YFSETQ. The CDR3 has 15 amino acids. Trimming took 2 bases from V and 4 from J; bases not matched to a gene: 4. The CDR3 bases are TGCGCCAGCAGCTTAGGCGGGGGGGGGTACAATGAGCAGTTCTTC. This codes for CASSLGGGGYNEQFF. Looking up the rest from reference TRBV5-1 and TRBJ2-1 gives the full variable domain: KAGVTQTPRYLIKTRGQQVTLSCSPISGHRSVSWYQQTPGQGLQFLFEYFSETQRNKGNFPGRFSGRQFSNSRSEMNVSTLELGDSALYLCASSLGGGGYNEQFFGPGTRLTVL.

Here the CDR3 reads CSVVQRLGYEQYF. In DNA, the CDR3 is TGCAGCGTTGTGCAGAGACTTGGCTACGAGCAGTACTTC. This sequence joins TRBV29-1 and TRBJ2-7, with no clear D. This CDR3 comprises 13 residues. The V gene's germline CDR1 is SQVTM and CDR2 ANQGSEA. The germline V and J ends were trimmed by 4 bases and 3 bases, with 13 bases remaining between them.

The gene calls are TRBV7-8 and TRBJ1-6; 9 nucleotides match TRBD1. The V segment lost 4 bases and the J segment 12 bases; nucleotides outside the gene matches: 7. Germline values: CDR1 SGHVS, CDR2 FQNEAQ. This CDR3 is 14 amino acids long. The CDR3 reads CASSWTGEDGPLHF. The CDR3 region has the DNA TGTGCCAGCAGCTGGACAGGGGAGGACGGACCCCTCCACTTT.

Comments on this clone: The junction shows a germline mismatch at one end, possibly a read error. The chain uses TRBV4-2 and TRBJ2-1; D is possibly TRBD2 (7 bases). Germline CDR1 is LGHNA and CDR2 is YNFKEQ. The CDR3 totals 15 residues. In DNA, the CDR3 is TGTGCCAGCAGCGAAGAGGGGGGGCCTTACAATGAGCAGTTCTTC. This encodes CASSEEGGPYNEQFF.

Details on this clone: At one end, the junction sequence differs from germline, possibly due to a read error. The J gene is TRBJ1-2, the V gene TRBV6-1; 7 bases match TRBD1. CDR1 is MNHNS and CDR2 is SASEGT in the germline V gene. The CDR3 covers 15 residues. CDR3 nucleotides: TGTGCCAGCAGTGAAGCGGGGACAGCTAAGTATGGCTACACCTTC. Protein sequence: CASSEAGTAKYGYTF.

The chain employs TRBV5-1 and TRBJ1-1, with a weak D call TRBD1 (5 bases). This CDR3 contains 14 residues. The V gene lost 4 bases and the J gene lost 2 bases, with 12 bases spanning the gap. In germline, CDR1 is SGHRS, CDR2 YFSETQ. The CDR3 loop is CASSPTEINTEAFF. CDR3 nucleotide sequence: TGCGCCAGCAGCCCGACAGAGATAAACACTGAAGCTTTCTTT.

The chain joins TRBV9 to TRBJ2-3; D might be TRBD2 (7 bases). Between the trimmed V and J ends, which lost 0 bases and 6 bases, there was a span of 17 bases. This CDR3 region has 16 residues. The germline V gene encodes CDR1 SGDLS and CDR2 YYNGEE. The CDR3 DNA reads as TGTGCCAGCAGCGTAGTCGGGGGGCTCGAAGGGGATACGCAGTATTTT. Amino acid sequence: CASSVVGGLEGDTQYF. The full variable domain, rest sourced from reference TRBV9 and TRBJ2-3, is DSGVTQTPKHLITATGQRVTLRCSPRSGDLSVYWYQQSLDQGLQFLIQYYNGEERAKGNILERFSAQQFPDLHSELNLSSLELGDSALYFCASSVVGGLEGDTQYFGPGTRLTVL.

This clone was picked up a small number of times. The rearrangement uses TRBV5-5 and TRBJ2-7; 10 bases match TRBD1. This CDR3 has 14 amino acids. Germline V gives CDR1 SGHKS, CDR2 YYEKEE (reference sequence). Trimming removed 0 bases from V and 3 bases from J; junction bases left unmatched: 0. CDR3 nucleotides: TGTGCCAGCAGCTTGGGGGACAGGGGCTACGAGCAGTACTTC. This sequence encodes CASSLGDRGYEQYF. Variable domain in full (rest from reference TRBV5-5 and TRBJ2-7): DAGVTQSPTHLIKTRGQQVTLRCSPISGHKSVSWYQQVLGQGPQFIFQYYEKEERGRGNFPDRFSARQFPNYSSELNVNALLLGDSALYLCASSLGDRGYEQYFGPGTRLTVT.

The sample holds a few counts of this clone. The V call is TRBV6-6, the J call TRBJ2-1; 10 nucleotides line up with TRBD2. CDR3 length equals 16 residues. Trimming at V came to 1 base and at J to 6 bases, leaving 6 bases not matched to a gene. Germline CDR1 is MNHNY and CDR2 is SVGAGI (reference sequence). The CDR3 sequence is CASSYLYWTSGNEQFF. CDR3 DNA sequence: TGTGCCAGCAGTTACTTATACTGGACTAGCGGCAATGAGCAGTTCTTC.

V usage is TRBV6-1 and J usage is TRBJ2-7, with D maybe TRBD1 (5 bases). The length of the CDR3 is 15 residues. CDR1 is MNHNS, CDR2 SASEGT, per germline. The V end lost 1 base, the J end lost 0 bases, and 10 bases lay between the germline ends. For the CDR3, the DNA is TGTGCCAGCAGTGAAGGCTGGGGCAGCTCCTACGAGCAGTACTTC. It specifies CASSEGWGSSYEQYF.

A single count supports this clone. This sequence joins TRBV6-1 and TRBJ1-5; 7 bases match TRBD1. The V gene's germline CDR1 is MNHNS and CDR2 SASEGT. The CDR3 covers 18 residues. V was pared by 2 bases and J by 0 bases, with 10 bases of the junction left unmatched. The CDR3 nucleotides are TGTGCCAGCAGTGAAAAGGCAGGGGGTCGTTATAGCAATCAGCCCCAGCATTTT. Translated, it gives CASSEKAGGRYSNQPQHF.

The rearrangement uses TRBV9 and TRBJ1-1; D remains unclear. The CDR3 is 14 residues long. The germline V gene encodes CDR1 SGDLS and CDR2 YYNGEE. With 0 bases removed from V and 0 bases from J, the gap between germline ends came to 6 bases. CDR3 sequence (DNA): TGTGCCAGCAGCGTAGCACCTATGAACACTGAAGCTTTCTTT. Translated, it gives CASSVAPMNTEAFF.

V usage is TRBV30 and J usage is TRBJ1-5; maybe TRBD1 (5 bases). V lost 0 bases to trimming and J lost 7 bases, with 10 bases between them. Germline assignment: CDR1 GTSNPN and CDR2 SVGIG (reference sequence). This CDR3 has 13 amino acids. The CDR3 DNA reads as TGTGCCTGGAGTGTAAGGGGTGAGCAGCCCCAGCATTTT. This codes for CAWSVRGEQPQHF.

The rearrangement uses TRBV9 and TRBJ2-1; TRBD2 aligns across 8 bases. With V trimmed by 0 bases and J by 5 bases, 4 bases remained unmatched. This CDR3 has 15 residues. CDR1 and CDR2 (germline): SGDLS, YYNGEE. The CDR3 loop reads CASSVASGGDNEQFF. For the CDR3, the DNA is TGTGCCAGCAGCGTAGCCAGCGGGGGCGACAATGAGCAGTTCTTC.

The chain joins TRBV5-4 to TRBJ1-3; a possible D gene is TRBD1 (6 bases). The V gene's germline CDR1 is SGHNT and CDR2 YYREEE (reference sequence). The CDR3 is made up of 14 amino acids. The V and J ends lost 2 bases and 7 bases respectively, with 13 bases between them. Written as DNA, the CDR3 is TGTGCCAGCAGCTTCGCAGGGGCTATGAACACCATATATTTT. This encodes CASSFAGAMNTIYF.

This chain connects TRBV12-5 to TRBJ1-2, with 7 bases matching TRBD1. Losses at the gene ends were 2 bases for V and 7 bases for J; bases not matched to a gene: 10. CDR3 length: 15 amino acids. Germline CDR1 and CDR2: LGHNT and FRNRAP. This chain's CDR3 is CASGLFRDRSGGYTF. The DNA for the CDR3 is TGTGCTAGTGGTTTGTTCCGGGACAGATCAGGTGGCTACACCTTC. The full variable domain, rest sourced from reference TRBV12-5 and TRBJ1-2, is DARVTQTPRHKVTEMGQEVTMRCQPILGHNTVFWYRQTMMQGLELLAYFRNRAPLDDSGMPKDRFSAEMPDATLATLKIQPSEPRDSAVYFCASGLFRDRSGGYTFGSGTRLTVV.

The rearrangement links TRBV11-2 to TRBJ1-1; 9 nucleotides align to TRBD1. J gave up 2 bases and V 5 bases, and 6 bases lay outside the gene matches. The CDR3 runs 15 residues. Germline V gene lookup returns CDR1 SGHAT and CDR2 FQNNGV. Here the CDR3 DNA reads TGTGCCAGCAGCGCCGGGACAGGGCTTAACACTGAAGCTTTCTTT. Its protein product is CASSAGTGLNTEAFF.

This clone was seen only a few times. The chain links TRBV30 to TRBJ2-3; 11 bases map to TRBD2. This CDR3 spans 14 amino acids. Germline CDR1 and CDR2: GTSNPN and SVGIG (reference sequence). Trimming at V came to 5 bases and at J to 4 bases, leaving 5 bases not matched to a gene. The CDR3 spells CAWEGLAESDTQYF. CDR3 sequence (DNA): TGTGCCTGGGAGGGACTAGCGGAATCAGATACGCAGTATTTT. Filled out from reference TRBV30 and TRBJ2-3, the complete variable domain reads SQTIHQWPATLVQPVGSPLSLECTVEGTSNPNLYWYRQAAGRGLQLLFYSVGIGQISSEVPQNLSASRPQDRQFILSSKKLLLSDSGFYLCAWEGLAESDTQYFGPGTRLTVL.

V gene TRBV5-4 combines with J gene TRBJ1-2; D is unclear. The CDR3 covers 14 residues. V was pared by 7 bases and J by 5 bases, with 18 bases between. Germline lookup yields CDR1 SGHNT and CDR2 YYREEE (reference sequence). In DNA form, the CDR3 reads TGTGCCAGCGGCGAGCGATACGGGAGTTATGGCTACACCTTC. Its translation: CASGERYGSYGYTF.

This clone was picked up one time. The gene calls are TRBV7-9 and TRBJ1-6, with TRBD1 as a possible D gene (5 bases). The germline V and J ends were trimmed by 5 bases and 7 bases, with 18 bases remaining between them. CDR1 and CDR2 (germline): SEHNR, FQNEAQ (reference sequence). The length of the CDR3 is 16 residues. The CDR3 protein is CASSPVLGAGNSPLHF. The CDR3 DNA reads TGTGCCAGCAGCCCGGTGCTAGGGGCGGGAAATTCACCCCTCCACTTT.